This T cell receptor (beta chain) was identified during a study of identical twins. CDR1 and CDR2 from the germline V gene are MGHRA and YSYEKL. CDR3 length: 15 amino acids. J lost 6 bases, V lost 3 bases, and 7 bases had no gene match. After template switching added a universal primer site, the resulting cDNA carried unique molecular identifiers. In TCRdb, the 5' RACE reads were re-called with MiXCR into one record per CDR3 protein. The table has hundreds of thousands of distinct CDR3 sequences, around a sixth seen once. The data were also submitted as part of a second study, on T cells expressing NK-cell markers. That paper notes: Expanded NKG2C+ T cell clones had unclear HCMV specificity.

Sample: PBMCs. The clonotype was recovered from a woman between 18 and 29 years old in good health. The gene calls are TRBV4-1 and TRBJ2-1, with 8 bases lining up with TRBD2. CDR3 loop: CASSHREGVGNEQFF. CDR3 sequence (DNA): TGCGCCAGCAGCCACCGGGAGGGAGTGGGCAATGAGCAGTTCTTC.